This entry describes one TCR beta chain. This sample is part of a study of post-analysis software for immune sequencing data. Unique molecular identifiers were present in the TCR beta cDNA libraries. The authors obtained 540,000 or so cDNA molecules from about 0.94 to 9.7 million T cells. TCRdb ran MiXCR on the PCR reads and lists one entry per CDR3 protein. The sample holds roughly 150,000 distinct CDR3 sequences; roughly 40% are singletons and the top ten take 25% to 35%. Here the sequenced sample was blood, taken after autologous hematopoietic stem cell transplantation. This receptor was obtained from a girl between 5 and 17 years old with multiple sclerosis.

The CDR3 here is CASSEPGLATSYEQYF. Here the CDR3 DNA reads TGTGCCAGCAGTGAGCCGGGACTGGCGACCTCCTACGAGCAGTACTTC. The chain is built from TRBV2 and TRBJ2-7; D is possibly TRBD2 (6 bases). The CDR3 extends over 16 amino acids. Germline CDR1 is SNHLY and CDR2 is FYNNEI. V lost 3 bases and J 0 bases, leaving 15 bases between the germline ends.